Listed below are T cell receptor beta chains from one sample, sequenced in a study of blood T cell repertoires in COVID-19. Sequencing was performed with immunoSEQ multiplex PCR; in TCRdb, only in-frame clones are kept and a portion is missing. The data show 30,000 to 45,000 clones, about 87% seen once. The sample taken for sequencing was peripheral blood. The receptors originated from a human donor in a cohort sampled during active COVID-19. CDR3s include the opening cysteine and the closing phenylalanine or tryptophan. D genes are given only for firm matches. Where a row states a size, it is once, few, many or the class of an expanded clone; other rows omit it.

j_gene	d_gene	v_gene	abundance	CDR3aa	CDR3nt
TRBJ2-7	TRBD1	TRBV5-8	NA	CASSLGGQGIYEQYF	TGTGCCAGCAGCTTAGGGGGACAGGGGATCTACGAGCAGTACTTC
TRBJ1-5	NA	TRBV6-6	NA	CASNPDGGARQPQHF	TGTGCCAGCAATCCTGACGGGGGGGCACGTCAGCCCCAGCATTTT
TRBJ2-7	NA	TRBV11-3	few	CASSAFGTSYEQYF	TGTGCCAGCAGCGCCTTCGGGACATCTTACGAGCAGTACTTC
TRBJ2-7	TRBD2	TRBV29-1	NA	CSVEASGTIYEQYF	TGCAGCGTTGAAGCTAGCGGGACTATCTACGAGCAGTACTTC
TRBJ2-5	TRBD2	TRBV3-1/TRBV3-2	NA	CASSLMGGRSGETQYF	TGTGCCAGCAGCCTAATGGGCGGGAGGTCGGGGGAGACCCAGTACTTC
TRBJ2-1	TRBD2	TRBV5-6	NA	CASSPGTKEFF	TGTGCCAGCAGCCCCGGGACTAAGGAGTTCTTC
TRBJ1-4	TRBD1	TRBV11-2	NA	CASSLAVQGNEKLFF	TGTGCCAGCAGCTTAGCTGTACAGGGGAATGAAAAACTGTTTTTT
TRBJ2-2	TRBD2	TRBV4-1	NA	CASSLVGLAGGFSGELFF	TGCGCCAGCAGCCTTGTTGGACTAGCGGGAGGGTTCTCCGGGGAGCTGTTTTTT
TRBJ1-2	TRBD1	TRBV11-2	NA	CASSLFTGTGGGYTF	TGTGCCAGCAGCTTATTCACGGGAACAGGGGGTGGCTACACCTTC
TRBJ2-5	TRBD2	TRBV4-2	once	CASSPLSAGGQETQYF	TGTGCCAGCAGCCCCCTTTCTGCGGGGGGACAAGAGACCCAGTACTTC
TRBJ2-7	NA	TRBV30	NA	CAWSVRGYEQYF	TGTGCCTGGAGTGTTCGGGGATACGAGCAGTACTTC
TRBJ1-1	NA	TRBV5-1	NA	CASSLRGRLNTEAFF	TGCGCCAGCAGCCTTAGGGGGAGACTGAACACTGAAGCTTTCTTT
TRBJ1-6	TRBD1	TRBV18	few	CASSPRQGDSPLHF	TGTGCCAGCTCACCTCGACAGGGGGATTCACCCCTCCACTTT
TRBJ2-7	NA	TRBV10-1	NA	CASRRDNSYEQYF	TGCGCCAGCAGAAGGGACAACTCCTACGAGCAGTACTTC
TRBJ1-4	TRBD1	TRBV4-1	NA	CASSPSRQGTTNEKLFF	TGCGCCAGCAGCCCATCACGACAGGGGACAACTAATGAAAAACTGTTTTTT
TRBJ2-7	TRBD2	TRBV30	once	CALGRDFAYEQYF	TGTGCCCTCGGGAGGGACTTTGCCTACGAGCAGTACTTC
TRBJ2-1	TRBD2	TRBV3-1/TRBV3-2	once	CASSHKRGGSYNEQFF	TGTGCCAGCAGCCACAAGCGGGGGGGCTCCTACAATGAGCAGTTCTTC
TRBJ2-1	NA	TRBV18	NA	CASSPRGGQNHNEQFF	TGTGCCAGCTCACCACGGGGCGGACAAAACCACAATGAGCAGTTCTTC
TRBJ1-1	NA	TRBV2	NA	CASRGQFMNTEAFF	TGTGCCAGCAGAGGACAGTTCATGAACACTGAAGCTTTCTTT
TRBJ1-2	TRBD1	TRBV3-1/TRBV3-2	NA	CASSLGTVGYTF	TGTGCCAGCAGCCTTGGGACAGTGGGCTACACCTTC
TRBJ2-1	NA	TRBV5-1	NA	CASSFGSGIYNEQFF	TGCGCCAGCAGCTTCGGTAGCGGAATCTACAATGAGCAGTTCTTC
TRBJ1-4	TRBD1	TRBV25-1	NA	CASSELGEGASNEKLFF	TGTGCCAGCAGTGAATTGGGCGAGGGGGCGTCTAATGAAAAACTGTTTTTT
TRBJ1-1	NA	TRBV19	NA	CASRRGLGAFF	TGTGCCAGTAGAAGGGGCCTAGGAGCTTTCTTT
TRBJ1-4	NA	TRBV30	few	CASGQLEKLFF	TGTGCCTCCGGACAGCTTGAAAAACTGTTTTTT
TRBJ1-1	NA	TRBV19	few	CASSNSMNTEAFF	TGTGCCAGTAGTAACAGCATGAACACTGAAGCTTTCTTT
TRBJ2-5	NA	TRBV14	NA	CASRLSGQETQYF	TGTGCCAGCAGGTTGTCGGGGCAAGAGACCCAGTACTTC
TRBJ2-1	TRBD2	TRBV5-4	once	CASSLAVTSGADNEQFF	TGTGCCAGCAGCTTGGCCGTCACTAGCGGAGCCGACAATGAGCAGTTCTTC
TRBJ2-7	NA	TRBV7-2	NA	CASSPTYGSYEQYF	TGTGCCAGCAGCCCGACTTACGGGAGCTACGAGCAGTACTTC
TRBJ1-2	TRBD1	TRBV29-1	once	CSVEEPGGDYGYTF	TGCAGCGTTGAAGAGCCAGGGGGCGACTATGGCTACACCTTC
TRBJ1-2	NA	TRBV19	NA	CASSSGSGGYTF	TGTGCCAGTAGTTCCGGGTCTGGGGGCTACACCTTC
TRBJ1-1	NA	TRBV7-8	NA	CASSLVGGSTEAFF	TGTGCCAGCAGCTTAGTGGGGGGGAGTACTGAAGCTTTCTTT
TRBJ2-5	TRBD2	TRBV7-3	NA	CASSFSGLAGETQYF	TGTGCCAGCAGCTTCTCGGGACTAGCGGGAGAGACCCAGTACTTC
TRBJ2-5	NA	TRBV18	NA	CASCNREWETQYF	TGTGCCAGCTGCAACAGGGAATGGGAGACCCAGTACTTC
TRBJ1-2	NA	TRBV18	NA	CASSPAVGYGYTF	TGTGCCAGCTCACCAGCGGTAGGCTATGGCTACACCTTC
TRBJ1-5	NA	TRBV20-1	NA	CSASEGISGQPQHF	TGCAGTGCTAGTGAGGGGATTTCGGGGCAGCCCCAGCATTTT
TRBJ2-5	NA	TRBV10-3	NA	CAIGHEYQETQYF	TGTGCCATCGGACACGAGTACCAAGAGACCCAGTACTTC
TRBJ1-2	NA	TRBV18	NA	CASSPTGYGYTF	TGTGCCAGCTCACCTACAGGGTATGGCTACACCTTC
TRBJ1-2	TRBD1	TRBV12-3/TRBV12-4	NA	CASSGTGIGYTF	TGTGCCAGCAGTGGGACAGGGATCGGCTACACCTTC
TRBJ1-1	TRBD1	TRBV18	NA	CASSPPGQPLGTEAFF	TGTGCCAGCTCACCTCCGGGACAGCCTTTGGGGACTGAAGCTTTCTTT
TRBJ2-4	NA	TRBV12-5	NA	CASGLGGTKNIQYF	TGTGCTAGTGGTTTGGGGGGGACTAAAAACATTCAGTACTTC